Sequencing of this T cell receptor beta chain was carried out in a study of cytomegalovirus exposure and HLA in healthy donors. Notes on the study in general: The study labeled more than 150 TCR beta chains cytomegalovirus-associated. In a later analysis, specific HLA alleles were associated with 15,000 to 20,000 TCR beta sequences at a 0.05 false discovery rate. TCR beta V segments were, for the most part, productive about 87% or about 30% of the time in an earlier analysis. CMV serostatus alone was available as immune exposure information.

Germline V gene sequence: CDR1 GTSNPN, CDR2 SVGIG (reference sequence). The V gene lost 4 bases and the J gene lost 6 bases, with 15 bases spanning the gap. The CDR3 length is 14 residues. The study ran its PCR with 60 Vbeta and 13 Jbeta primers. TCRdb's copy holds only in-frame clones and misses some; the assay was immunoSEQ multiplex PCR. This sample carries some 130,000 clones, 79% of them seen once, and the ten largest clones take 3% to 3.5%. As to this clone: Its antigen remains unknown.

The chain couples TRBV30 to TRBJ2-2; D possibly corresponds to TRBD1 (5 bases). Input material: PBMCs. The receptor's source is a female donor in good health and CMV-seronegative. CDR3 DNA sequence: TGTGCCTGGACTCTAACCCAGGGCCCCGGGGAGCTGTTTTTT. Protein sequence: CAWTLTQGPGELFF.